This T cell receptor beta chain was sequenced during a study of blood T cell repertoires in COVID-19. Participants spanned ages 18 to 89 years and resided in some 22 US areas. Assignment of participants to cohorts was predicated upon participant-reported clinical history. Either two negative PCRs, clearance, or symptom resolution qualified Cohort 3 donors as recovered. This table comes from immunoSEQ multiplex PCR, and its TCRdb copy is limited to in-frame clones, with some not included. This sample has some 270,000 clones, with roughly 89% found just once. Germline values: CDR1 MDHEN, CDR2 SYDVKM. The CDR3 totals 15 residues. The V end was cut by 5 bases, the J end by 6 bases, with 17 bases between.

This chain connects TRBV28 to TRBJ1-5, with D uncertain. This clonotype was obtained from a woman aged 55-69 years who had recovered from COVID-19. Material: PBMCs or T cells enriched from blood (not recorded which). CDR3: CASSPQKSRGQPQHF. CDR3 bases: TGTGCCAGCAGTCCCCAGAAAAGCCGAGGTCAGCCCCAGCATTTT.